This T cell receptor (beta chain) was observed in a study of human T cells and chemical hapten exposure. Across the study: 2% DPC applied to a roughly 2 cm by roughly 2 cm arm area sensitized donors. TCR yield per sample varied, mainly due to pooled library volumes.

This CDR3 has 13 amino acids. Trimming took off 7 bases at V and 4 bases at J, with 13 bases between the two ends. From the RACE reads, TCRdb called clonotypes with MiXCR, one entry per CDR3 protein. The data hold roughly 380,000 distinct CDR3 sequences, with around 5.5% observed a single time. As for time point: pre-sensitization, week 0. Treatment described: therapeutic diphenylcyclopropenone sensitization with weekly scalp DPC. Total RNA came from unfractionated whole blood. This clonotype was picked up many times. The source of this sequence is a woman aged 45-65 years with alopecia areata. Some clones in this sample may be carry-over from other donors' samples. This specimen consisted of whole blood, obtained in connection with sensitization to the hapten diphenylcyclopropenone (DPC). The chain is built from TRBV12-3 or TRBV12-4 and TRBJ1-1; no clear D. CDR3 sequence: CASTRGIPTEAFF. CDR3 nucleotides: TGTGCCAGCACGCGAGGGATTCCCACTGAAGCTTTCTTT.